Sequencing of this TCR beta chain was carried out in a study of blood T cell repertoires in COVID-19. Overall study: Collection of acute and convalescent COVID-19 samples took place in the United States, Italy and Spain. T cells, B-cell-depleted T cells, or PBMCs provided the cDNA or gDNA that served as material.

For this clone: The sample carries other DNA sequences with the same CDR3.

Sequenced by immunoSEQ multiplex PCR; TCRdb stores in-frame clones only, minus some. The sample lists more than 35,000 clones, about 88% seen once, with roughly a third in the top ten. The V gene end was trimmed by 4 bases and the J gene end by 0 bases; junction bases not matched to a gene: 5. This CDR3 contains 16 residues. From germline, CDR1 is SGDLS and CDR2 YYNGEE. Sequences were obtained from peripheral blood. The chain uses TRBV9 and TRBJ2-2; TRBD2 matches 8 bases. This TCR was recovered from a man between 65 and 85 years old with active COVID-19. This CDR3 is CASSPRGGANTGELFF. CDR3 coding DNA: TGTGCCAGCAGCCCCCGGGGGGGAGCGAACACCGGGGAGCTGTTTTTT.